The 20 T cell receptor beta chains in this list originate from one sample, sequenced in a study of CD8+ T cells in alopecia areata. The sequencing template was cDNA reverse transcribed from extracted RNA. Here immunoSEQ multiplex PCR was the method, and the copy in TCRdb shows in-frame clones only, minus some. The table shows approximately 100,000 clones, with about nine tenths occurring only once. Treatment described: oral pan-JAK inhibitor, 5-10 mg twice daily. This material consisted of CD8+ T cells sorted from blood, taken between weeks 30 and 35, from a patient treated with tofacitinib. These receptors were obtained from a human donor with alopecia areata.

This sequence joins TRBV27 and TRBJ1-1; D is undetermined. Germline assignment: CDR1 MNHEY and CDR2 SMNVEV (reference sequence). Trimming cost V 5 bases and J 1 base, with 14 bases left between them. The CDR3 loop spans 15 amino acids. As DNA, the CDR3 is TGTGCCAGCAGTCTCTCTGGAGGTACGAACACTGAAGCTTTCTTT. This gives the protein CASSLSGGTNTEAFF.

In its sample, this clone was seen once. The V gene is TRBV4-1, the J gene TRBJ2-2; TRBD1 matches 7 bases. Germline assignment: CDR1 MGHRA and CDR2 YSYEKL. V lost 1 base to trimming and J lost 6 bases; unmatched junction nucleotides: 8. CDR3 size: 16 residues. This CDR3 is CASSQGPTGLSGELFF. The CDR3 DNA reads TGCGCCAGCAGCCAAGGTCCGACAGGGTTGTCCGGGGAGCTGTTTTTT.

This chain joins TRBV12-5 and TRBJ2-7; tentative D call: TRBD2 (5 bases). Trimming cost V 10 bases and J 3 bases, with 22 bases left between them. The CDR3 is 15 residues long. Germline V gene lookup returns CDR1 LGHNT and CDR2 FRNRAP. CDR3 bases: TGTGCTACCCTCTCCTTCCGGGCTAGCAGCTACGAGCAGTACTTC. Protein product: CATLSFRASSYEQYF.

The chain couples TRBV5-4 to TRBJ1-2; D gene ambiguous. V lost 5 bases, J lost 4 bases, and 15 bases lay in between. The CDR3 has 14 residues. Germline V gene sequence: CDR1 SGHNT, CDR2 YYREEE (reference sequence). CDR3 region: CASSRGSELYGYTF. The CDR3 DNA reads TGTGCCAGCAGTCGCGGCAGTGAGCTCTATGGCTACACCTTC.

This clone is termed medium-sized. The chain combines TRBV29-1 with TRBJ2-6; 9 positions agree with TRBD1. The CDR3 contains 15 residues. The germline CDR1 and CDR2 sequences are SQVTM and ANQGSEA. The V segment lost 3 bases and the J segment 0 bases; nucleotides outside the gene matches: 0. The CDR3: CSVETGGSGANVLTF. The CDR3 DNA reads as TGCAGCGTTGAGACAGGGGGCTCTGGGGCCAACGTCCTGACTTTC.

By share, this clone ranks as medium-sized. The rearrangement joins TRBV29-1 to TRBJ2-2; no definite D call. The ends were cut back, 4 bases at V and 3 bases at J, with 3 bases in the middle. The CDR3 runs to 11 residues. Germline values: CDR1 SQVTM, CDR2 ANQGSEA. CDR3 coding DNA: TGCAGCGTTGGGGACACCGGGGAGCTGTTTTTT. The encoded protein is CSVGDTGELFF.

DNA for the CDR3: TGTGCCAGTAGTCTAGCGGGGGACTCCTACAATGAGCAGTTCTTC. Translated, it gives CASSLAGDSYNEQFF. V is TRBV19 and J is TRBJ2-1, with TRBD2 matching over 10 bases. Trimming at V came to 5 bases and at J to 0 bases, leaving 1 base not matched to a gene. The CDR3 consists of 15 residues. Germline V gene data show CDR1 as LNHDA and CDR2 as SQIVND (reference sequence).

As regards this clone: Additional DNA sequences in this sample encode the identical CDR3. Here the CDR3 reads CASGISESSYNEQFF. For the CDR3, the DNA is TGTGCCAGTGGTATTAGCGAGAGCTCCTACAATGAGCAGTTCTTC. The J gene is TRBJ2-1, the V gene TRBV27, with D possibly matching TRBD2 (5 bases). Trimming pared 9 bases from V and 0 bases from J, leaving 15 bases between. The CDR3 length is 15 residues. Germline lookup yields CDR1 MNHEY and CDR2 SMNVEV (reference sequence).

The chain carries TRBV19 and TRBJ2-3; no definite D call. The CDR3 is 13 amino acids. V lost 1 base and J 6 bases, leaving 8 bases between the germline ends. Germline CDR1 reads LNHDA; CDR2 reads SQIVND (reference sequence). CDR3 coding DNA: TGTGCCAGTAGTATAGTAATTTCGGATACGCAGTATTTT. Amino acids: CASSIVISDTQYF.

The rearrangement joins TRBV5-1 to TRBJ1-1; D perhaps matches TRBD1 (6 bases). Germline V gives CDR1 SGHRS, CDR2 YFSETQ. V lost 1 base to trimming and J lost 6 bases, with 13 bases between them. This CDR3 is 14 amino acids long. CDR3 nucleotides: TGCGCCAGCAGCTTGAGCGGGGGCTCTGCTGAAGCTTTCTTT. This sequence encodes CASSLSGGSAEAFF.

The V gene is TRBV7-2, the J gene TRBJ1-4; D ambiguous. CDR1 is SGHTA and CDR2 is FQGNSA in the germline V gene. The CDR3 runs to 16 residues. Deletions cut 1 base from V and 0 bases from J, with 9 bases between. The CDR3 coding sequence is TGTGCCAGCAGCTTAGGCGCCAGAGCAACTAATGAAAAACTGTTTTTT. Translated: CASSLGARATNEKLFF.

J is TRBJ2-7 and V is TRBV9; 9 nucleotides line up with TRBD1. This CDR3 is built from 14 residues. From germline, CDR1 is SGDLS and CDR2 YYNGEE. V gave up 4 bases and J gave up 3 bases; unmatched junction bases: 5. The CDR3 DNA reads as TGTGCCAGCAGCACACAGGGGGCATTCTACGAGCAGTACTTC. Translation gives CASSTQGAFYEQYF.

This rearrangement joins TRBV5-1 to TRBJ2-7; D is possibly TRBD1 or TRBD2 (5 bases each). The CDR3 is 15 amino acids. V lost 3 bases, J lost 0 bases, and 13 bases lay in between. Germline values: CDR1 SGHRS, CDR2 YFSETQ. The CDR3 loop is CASSYGDGNSYEQYF. The CDR3 coding sequence is TGCGCCAGCAGCTACGGGGACGGGAACTCCTACGAGCAGTACTTC.

As for this clone: Other nucleotide sequences in the sample specify the same CDR3. The chain carries TRBV29-1 and TRBJ2-3; 9 nucleotides match TRBD1. The germline V gene encodes CDR1 SQVTM and CDR2 ANQGSEA. CDR3 size: 16 residues. Trimming cost V 7 bases and J 2 bases; bases outside gene matches: 13. For the CDR3, the DNA is TGCAGCGCTGACCTCCCAGGGACAGGGCCCACAGATACGCAGTATTTT. This encodes CSADLPGTGPTDTQYF.

The chain couples TRBV27 to TRBJ2-2; possibly TRBD2 for D (5 bases). The CDR3 has 15 amino acids. Germline-derived CDR1 and CDR2 are MNHEY and SMNVEV (reference sequence). The ends were cut back, 3 bases at V and 4 bases at J, with 12 bases in the middle. The CDR3 here is CASSFLAGPTGELFF. The CDR3 nucleotides read TGTGCCAGCAGTTTTTTGGCGGGTCCCACCGGGGAGCTGTTTTTT.

This clone was detected only a few times. This rearrangement joins TRBV5-5 to TRBJ1-1; D not certain. Germline values: CDR1 SGHKS, CDR2 YYEKEE (reference sequence). The V and J ends lost 2 bases and 6 bases respectively, with 5 bases between them. This CDR3 is built from 11 residues. The CDR3 region has the DNA TGTGCCAGCAGCTTTTACGCTGAAGCTTTCTTT. Protein product: CASSFYAEAFF.

CDR3 DNA sequence: TGCAGCGTTGGATCGGCAGGCACCTACGAGCAGTACTTC. It is translated as CSVGSAGTYEQYF. This chain connects TRBV29-1 to TRBJ2-7, with no clear D. The CDR3 has 13 amino acids. Germline CDR1 and CDR2: SQVTM and ANQGSEA. Trimming cost V 4 bases and J 2 bases, with 12 bases left between them.

The chain combines TRBV2 with TRBJ2-1; possibly TRBD1 for D (5 bases). This CDR3 has 12 residues. Per germline, CDR1 SNHLY and CDR2 FYNNEI. V was clipped by 7 bases and J by 4 bases, with 8 bases between them. The DNA of the CDR3 is TGTGCCAGCACGCCAGGGTACAATGAGCAGTTCTTC. Residues: CASTPGYNEQFF.

The chain links TRBV5-4 to TRBJ2-7; possibly TRBD1 for D (5 bases). The CDR3 covers 13 residues. Trimming removed 7 bases from V and 0 bases from J, with 11 bases in between. CDR1 is SGHNT and CDR2 is YYREEE in the germline V gene (reference sequence). The CDR3 coding sequence is TGTGCCAGCGCGCAGGGCCCCTCCTACGAGCAGTACTTC. Translation: CASAQGPSYEQYF.

This chain links TRBV29-1 with TRBJ2-7; D remains unclear. The V gene lost 7 bases and the J gene lost 1 base, with 11 bases spanning the gap. Germline CDR1 reads SQVTM; CDR2 reads ANQGSEA. CDR3 length: 12 residues. The CDR3 DNA sequence: TGCAGCGCTAGATTCTCTTCCTACGAGCAGTACTTC. Encoded protein: CSARFSSYEQYF.